The T cell receptor beta chain under discussion was sequenced for a study of PD-L1 blockade in urothelial cancer. Study background: Researchers looked at the blood 3 weeks (second dose) and 6 weeks after treatment began. T cells numbered a median of roughly 150,000 in the blood samples. Regarding the study as a whole: Below-median pretreatment blood TCR clonality was a predictor of better survival.

Patients were living with locally advanced or metastatic urothelial carcinoma. As for this clone: The antigen is unknown.

The CDR3 sequence is 13 residues long. Germline V gene sequence: CDR1 WNHNN, CDR2 SYGVQD (reference sequence). The trim removed 2 bases at V and 7 bases at J, leaving 3 bases unmatched. Produced via immunoSEQ multiplex PCR; TCRdb's table is partial and in-frame only. Of 60,000 to 85,000 clones in the sample, roughly nine tenths were seen once. V is TRBV10-1 and J is TRBJ1-1, with 8 bases aligning to TRBD1. The receptor's source is a woman in her 70s with urothelial cancer. Sequenced here: PBMCs, sampled around atezolizumab (anti-PD-L1) treatment. CDR3 coding DNA: TGCGCCAGCAGTGAGGGGACAGGAGGTGAAGCTTTCTTT. This encodes CASSEGTGGEAFF.